Each of the 22 T cell receptor beta chains below was sequenced from the same sample in a study of blood T cell repertoires in COVID-19 (dated by TCRdb to 2020 to 2022). The protocol used for the library was the immunoSEQ multiplex PCR assay. The table comes from immuneACCESS by way of TCRdb, which keeps in-frame sequences with V and J called. Part of the clones is missing from these tables; in studies checked, under half for an unresolved V gene and the rest for unknown reasons. The sample table lists 230,000 or so clones, roughly 84% of them with a count of one. Approximately 4.4% of the sample is held by the ten biggest clonotypes. The sequenced sample consisted of peripheral blood. Every receptor here comes from a man in his forties or fifties with active or convalescent COVID-19.

V and J are TRBV7-3 and TRBJ2-1; TRBD2 matches at 7 bases. With V trimmed by 5 bases and J by 9 bases, 4 bases remained unmatched. The CDR3 totals 12 residues. Germline V gene data show CDR1 as SGHTA and CDR2 as FQGTGA. The CDR3 nucleotides read TGTGCCAGCAGCACTAGCGTGGGTGAGCAGTTCTTC. Translation: CASSTSVGEQFF.

The V gene is TRBV24-1, the J gene TRBJ2-2, with a possible D match to TRBD1 (6 bases). The length of the CDR3 is 16 residues. With 0 bases removed from V and 7 bases from J, the gap between germline ends came to 14 bases. Germline loops: CDR1 KGHDR, CDR2 SFDVKD. CDR3 amino acids: CATSDLQGFHGGELFF. DNA for the CDR3: TGTGCCACCAGTGATTTGCAGGGGTTTCACGGCGGGGAGCTGTTTTTT.

The chain joins TRBV5-1 to TRBJ2-3; D is possibly TRBD2 (7 bases). The CDR3 totals 15 residues. Per germline, CDR1 SGHRS and CDR2 YFSETQ. Trimming left V 0 bases short and J 3 bases short, with 11 bases between. The CDR3 DNA reads as TGCGCCAGCAGCTTGGTTGGGGGGGCAACAGATACGCAGTATTTT. Translation: CASSLVGGATDTQYF.

The rearrangement links TRBV7-9 to TRBJ1-2; 10 positions agree with TRBD1. Trimming took 4 bases from V and 2 from J; bases not matched to a gene: 4. The CDR3 is 15 residues long. The germline CDR1 and CDR2 sequences are SEHNR and FQNEAQ (reference sequence). The CDR3 is CASSSPGQGNYGYTF. CDR3 coding DNA: TGTGCCAGCAGCTCTCCGGGACAGGGGAACTATGGCTACACCTTC.

This clone has just a few counts. The V and J genes are TRBV7-8 and TRBJ2-1; unclear D gene. Germline V lookup: CDR1 SGHVS, CDR2 FQNEAQ. The CDR3 loop spans 12 amino acids. The V and J ends lost 4 bases and 8 bases respectively, with 9 bases between them. In DNA, the CDR3 is TGTGCCAGCAGCTCGGGTGGCGATGAGCAGTTCTTC. Translated: CASSSGGDEQFF.

This rearrangement joins TRBV10-3 to TRBJ1-2; tentative D call: TRBD1 (6 bases). V dropped 0 bases and J dropped 3 bases, with 11 bases sitting between them. The CDR3 is 15 residues long. Looked up from germline, CDR1 is ENHRY and CDR2 is SYGVKD. For the CDR3, the DNA is TGTGCCATCAGTGAGTCGGCAGGGGCCCACTATGGCTACACCTTC. It yields the protein CAISESAGAHYGYTF.

The chain recombines TRBV6-2 or TRBV6-3 with TRBJ1-2; D perhaps matches TRBD1 (5 bases). The CDR3 sequence is 15 residues long. The germline V gene encodes CDR1 MNHEY and CDR2 SVGEGT. Trimming left V 2 bases short and J 4 bases short, with 14 bases between. CDR3 in DNA: TGTGCCAGCAGTTACGCCGGGGTGGGACTCTATGGCTACACCTTC. This translates into CASSYAGVGLYGYTF.

The CDR3 region is CASSFGRGQGYTF. CDR3 DNA sequence: TGCGCCAGCAGCTTCGGAAGGGGGCAGGGCTACACCTTC. The genes are TRBV5-1 and TRBJ1-2; 7 bases are a match to TRBD1. Germline lookup yields CDR1 SGHRS and CDR2 YFSETQ. This CDR3 is 13 amino acids long. V was pared by 2 bases and J by 8 bases, with 6 bases of the junction left unmatched.

The V and J genes are TRBV3-1 (or the pseudogene TRBV3-2) and TRBJ1-2; possibly TRBD1 for D (5 bases). Per the germline V gene, CDR1 is LGHDT and CDR2 is YNNKEL (reference sequence). The CDR3 loop spans 16 amino acids. Trimming cost V 0 bases and J 7 bases, with 18 bases left between them. The CDR3 loop reads CASSQDGRGEFSGYTF. The CDR3 region has the DNA TGTGCCAGCAGCCAAGATGGGCGGGGCGAGTTCAGTGGCTACACCTTC.

The chain is built from TRBV30 and TRBJ1-4; D remains unclear. The germline gives CDR1 GTSNPN, CDR2 SVGIG (reference sequence). The CDR3 has 14 amino acids. Trimming took 2 bases from V and 1 from J, leaving 8 bases between them. CDR3 nucleotides: TGTGCCTGGAGTACGAGGAGAACTAATGAAAAACTGTTTTTT. Translating gives CAWSTRRTNEKLFF.

The chain employs TRBV7-8 and TRBJ1-6; no firm D call. Germline loops: CDR1 SGHVS, CDR2 FQNEAQ. V was trimmed by 5 bases and J by 5 bases, leaving 7 bases between them. The CDR3 contains 13 residues. This CDR3 reads CASSPQDNSPLHF. CDR3 nucleotides: TGTGCCAGCAGCCCCCAGGATAATTCACCCCTCCACTTT.

This clone was counted a few times. This chain links TRBV5-5 with TRBJ1-3; no clear D gene. Germline V gives CDR1 SGHKS, CDR2 YYEKEE (reference sequence). This CDR3 has 14 amino acids. Trimming took off 6 bases at V and 0 bases at J, with 10 bases between the two ends. CDR3 loop: CASTRGDSGNTIYF. The CDR3 region has the DNA TGTGCCAGCACCCGCGGGGACTCTGGAAACACCATATATTTT.

This rearrangement joins TRBV19 to TRBJ1-4, with a weak D call TRBD1 (6 bases). From germline, CDR1 is LNHDA and CDR2 SQIVND (reference sequence). Deletions cut 6 bases from V and 7 bases from J, with 9 bases between. This CDR3 is 12 amino acids long. CDR3 sequence: CASSDRLEKLFF. For the CDR3, the DNA is TGTGCCAGTAGCGACAGGCTTGAAAAACTGTTTTTT.

The CDR3 DNA is TGTGCCAGCAGCCCCTTGGGGACAGAGTACAATGAGCAGTTCTTC. Residues: CASSPLGTEYNEQFF. This chain uses TRBV11-2 with TRBJ2-1, with 7 positions matching TRBD1. Germline V CDR1 and CDR2: SGHAT, FQNNGV. This CDR3 region has 15 residues. V shed 5 bases, J shed 4 bases, and the junction held 8 bases outside the gene matches. Variable domain in full (rest from reference TRBV11-2 and TRBJ2-1): EAGVAQSPRYKIIEKRQSVAFWCNPISGHATLYWYQQILGQGPKLLIQFQNNGVVDDSQLPKDRFSAERLKGVDSTLKIQPAKLEDSAVYLCASSPLGTEYNEQFFGPGTRLTVL.

This chain joins TRBV7-8 and TRBJ2-7, with D hard to call. CDR1 is SGHVS and CDR2 is FQNEAQ in the germline V gene. Trimming pared 0 bases from V and 1 base from J, leaving 7 bases between. The CDR3 consists of 14 residues. The CDR3 nucleotides read TGTGCCAGCAGCTTAGCGCACGGGTCCTACGAGCAGTACTTC. Translating gives CASSLAHGSYEQYF. Full variable domain (rest looked up from reference TRBV7-8 and TRBJ2-7): GAGVSQSPRYKVAKRGQDVALRCDPISGHVSLFWYQQALGQGPEFLTYFQNEAQLDKSGLPSDRFFAERPEGSVSTLKIQRTQQEDSAVYLCASSLAHGSYEQYFGPGTRLTVT.

The V and J genes are TRBV24-1 and TRBJ2-2; 9 bases agree with TRBD1. CDR1 KGHDR and CDR2 SFDVKD come from the germline V gene. After removal of 2 bases from V and 7 bases from J, the junction contained 4 bases not matched to a gene. The CDR3 runs to 15 residues. DNA for the CDR3: TGTGCCACCAGTGATTCGGGGACAGGGATCGGGGAGCTGTTTTTT. Translation: CATSDSGTGIGELFF.

This sequence joins TRBV5-1 and TRBJ2-6; 8 bases line up with TRBD1. V gave up 3 bases and J gave up 2 bases; unmatched junction bases: 7. The CDR3 sequence is 17 residues long. CDR1 and CDR2 from the germline V gene are SGHRS and YFSETQ. CDR3 nucleotides: TGCGCCAGCAGCTCCCAGGGGGCGAGCACTGGGGCCAACGTCCTGACTTTC. It translates to CASSSQGASTGANVLTF.

The chain links TRBV7-8 to TRBJ2-7; possibly TRBD1 for D (5 bases). This CDR3 is built from 14 residues. V was trimmed by 5 bases and J by 5 bases, leaving 16 bases between them. The germline V gene encodes CDR1 SGHVS and CDR2 FQNEAQ. The CDR3 sequence: CASSPGPTQDEQYF. CDR3 DNA sequence: TGTGCCAGCAGCCCAGGACCCACACAGGACGAGCAGTACTTC.

The J gene is TRBJ1-6, the V gene TRBV27; TRBD1 matches at 8 bases. The CDR3 runs 17 residues. Germline loops: CDR1 MNHEY, CDR2 SMNVEV (reference sequence). V shed 4 bases, J shed 0 bases, and the junction held 5 bases outside the gene matches. The CDR3 bases are TGTGCCAGCAGTTCACGACAGGGGTACTCCTATAATTCACCCCTCCACTTT. Amino acids: CASSSRQGYSYNSPLHF.

This clone occurred a few times. This sequence joins TRBV7-3 and TRBJ1-1; D might be TRBD1 (5 bases). Per germline, CDR1 SGHTA and CDR2 FQGTGA. Between the trimmed V and J ends, which lost 2 bases and 5 bases, there was a span of 6 bases. CDR3 length: 12 residues. CDR3 sequence reads: CASSLSGTEAFF. DNA for the CDR3: TGTGCCAGCAGCTTATCAGGGACTGAAGCTTTCTTT.

The chain uses TRBV20-1 and TRBJ2-1, with 8 bases aligning to TRBD2. V lost 3 bases and J lost 7; bases outside the gene matches: 11. This CDR3 comprises 15 residues. Germline CDR1 DFQATT, CDR2 SNEGSKA (reference sequence). CDR3 nucleotide sequence: TGCAGTGCTAGTTTCAGGGCTAGCGGGTTGAATGAGCAGTTCTTC. This codes for CSASFRASGLNEQFF.

This chain uses TRBV5-8 with TRBJ1-2, with TRBD1 matching over 9 bases. J lost 4 bases, V lost 5 bases, and 6 bases had no gene match. Germline CDR1 is SGHTS and CDR2 is YDEGEE. The CDR3 extends over 14 amino acids. The CDR3 nucleotides are TGTGCCAGCAGTCCGGACAGGGGTACCTATGGCTACACCTTC. Protein product: CASSPDRGTYGYTF.